This TCR beta chain was captured by sequencing in a study of blood T cell repertoires in COVID-19. Comment on this clone: A read error may account for a junction end that differs from germline.

Per the germline V gene, CDR1 is SNHLY and CDR2 is FYNNEI. The CDR3 contains 16 residues. As processed by the authors: Estimation of nucleated cell counts was performed using reference gene primer amplification. The method was immunoSEQ multiplex PCR; TCRdb's version includes in-frame clones alone and lacks a portion of them. That table is the source of V, J and clone size, and D and trimming were worked out from the DNA. This sample carries roughly 200,000 clones, about 93% of them seen once, and the ten largest clones take 0.5% to 0.6%. The clonotype comes from a middle-aged man with acute or convalescent COVID-19. Sequencing was performed on peripheral blood. V is TRBV2 and J is TRBJ2-2, with TRBD1 matching over 7 bases. The DNA for the CDR3 is TGTGCCAGCACCGGAAGCAGGGGGAGTGGGACCGGGGAGCTGCTTTTT. Translated, it gives CASTGSRGSGTGELLF.